This entry describes one TCR beta chain. Antigen: not known. Assay: immunoSEQ multiplex PCR; the TCRdb copy retains only in-frame clones and omits some. The sample consists of 40,000 or so clones, 91% of them appearing once. Time point reported: week 5, during vaccination. Every vaccination contained 300 ug of the mutant IDH1 20-mer peptide and was paired with topical imiquimod. Each donor presented with a new WHO grade 3 or 4 astrocytoma that tested IDH1-mutant and showed ATRX loss. This record belongs to a study of a mutant IDH1 vaccine in newly diagnosed glioma. On the study more broadly: Initiation of the vaccine course occurred 4-6 weeks after radiotherapy alone, or alongside temozolomide cycles. Averaging roughly 40 years of age, treated patients were roughly 60% male and approximately 40% female. Beforehand, treatment had been radiotherapy, temozolomide, or both; the majority received both.

V lost 5 bases, J lost 4 bases, and 14 bases stayed unmatched. The germline CDR1 and CDR2 sequences are SGHTA and FQGNSA. The CDR3 has 16 residues. Sequences were derived from PBMCs, sampled from a glioma patient whose treatment included an IDH1 peptide vaccine. The chain uses TRBV7-2 and TRBJ2-7; 7 positions match TRBD2. The sequence was collected from a man in his fifties with glioma. The CDR3 bases are TGTGCCAGCAGCCCGCAAGGAGCGGGGAGAGGTTACGAGCAGTACTTC. The encoded protein is CASSPQGAGRGYEQYF.